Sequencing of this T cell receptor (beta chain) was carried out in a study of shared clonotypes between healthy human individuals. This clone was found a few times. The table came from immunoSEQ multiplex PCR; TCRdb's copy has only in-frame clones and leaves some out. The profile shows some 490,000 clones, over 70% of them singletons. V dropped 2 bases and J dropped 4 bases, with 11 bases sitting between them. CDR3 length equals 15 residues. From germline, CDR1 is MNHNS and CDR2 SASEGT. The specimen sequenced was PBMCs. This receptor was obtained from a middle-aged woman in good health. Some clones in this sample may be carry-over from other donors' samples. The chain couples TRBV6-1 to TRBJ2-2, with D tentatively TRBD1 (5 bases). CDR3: CASSEWGEGTGELFF. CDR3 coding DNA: TGTGCCAGCAGTGAATGGGGCGAAGGCACCGGGGAGCTGTTTTTT.